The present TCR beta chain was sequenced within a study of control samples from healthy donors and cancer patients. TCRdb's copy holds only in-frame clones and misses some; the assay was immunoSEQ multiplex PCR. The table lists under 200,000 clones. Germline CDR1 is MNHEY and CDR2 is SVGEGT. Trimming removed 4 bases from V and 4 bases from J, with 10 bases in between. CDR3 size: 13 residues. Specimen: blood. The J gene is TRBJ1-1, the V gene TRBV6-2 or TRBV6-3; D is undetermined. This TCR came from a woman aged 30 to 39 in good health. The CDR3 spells CASSLRMGTEAFF. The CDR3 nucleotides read TGTGCCAGCAGTTTGAGGATGGGCACTGAAGCTTTCTTT.